The 25 T cell receptor beta chains below come from one sample, sequenced in a study of human T cells and chemical hapten exposure. Indicated time point: patch test 1, 2 weeks after DPC sensitization. Treatment of the sample: therapeutic diphenylcyclopropenone sensitization with weekly scalp DPC. TCRdb passed the RACE reads through MiXCR, listing each CDR3 protein once. There are tens of thousands of distinct CDR3 sequences in the sample; around 30% occur only once, and over 7.5% lies in the top ten. The sample here was whole blood, taken in connection with sensitization to the hapten diphenylcyclopropenone (DPC). These receptors were obtained from a man aged 40-49 years with alopecia areata. Some clones in this sample may be carry-over from other donors' samples.

The gene calls are TRBV4-2 and TRBJ2-3; possible D gene TRBD1, 5 bases. V shed 0 bases and J shed 0 bases, with 13 bases lying between them. From germline, CDR1 is LGHNA and CDR2 YNFKEQ. The CDR3 consists of 17 residues. CDR3 loop: CASSQDVAGSSTDTQYF. CDR3 sequence (DNA): TGTGCCAGCAGCCAAGATGTAGCAGGGTCTAGCACAGATACGCAGTATTTT.

The rearrangement uses TRBV4-1 and TRBJ2-2; TRBD2 matches 7 bases. Germline CDR1 and CDR2: MGHRA and YSYEKL. J was trimmed by 7 bases and V by 5 bases; bases with no gene match: 7. This CDR3 comprises 14 residues. CDR3 DNA sequence: TGCGCCAGCAGCGGACTAGGAGTTAACGGGGAGCTGTTTTTT. Translated, it gives CASSGLGVNGELFF.

The genes are TRBV20-1 and TRBJ1-1; tentative D call: TRBD1 (6 bases). The V end lost 4 bases, the J end lost 1 base, and 10 bases lay between the germline ends. The CDR3 consists of 13 residues. CDR1 DFQATT and CDR2 SNEGSKA come from the germline V gene (reference sequence). Here the CDR3 DNA reads TGCAGTGCTACGACGGGGGCGAACACTGAAGCTTTCTTT. Its translation: CSATTGANTEAFF.

The chain carries TRBV3-1 and TRBJ1-5; D unresolved. Trimming removed 1 base at V and 5 bases at J, with 6 bases between. The CDR3 runs 13 residues. Per the germline V gene, CDR1 is LGHDT and CDR2 is YNNKEL (reference sequence). CDR3: CASSQGGYQPQHF. The CDR3 DNA sequence: TGTGCCAGCAGCCAAGGGGGTTATCAGCCCCAGCATTTT.

V is TRBV28 and J is TRBJ2-1; 14 nucleotides line up with TRBD2. From germline, CDR1 is MDHEN and CDR2 SYDVKM. The CDR3 consists of 14 residues. The trim removed 6 bases at V and 9 bases at J, leaving 4 bases unmatched. DNA for the CDR3: TGTGCCAGCAGCCTCGGACTAGCGGGAGGTGAGCAGTTCTTC. It is translated as CASSLGLAGGEQFF.

This clonotype was observed at least ten times. This chain joins TRBV28 and TRBJ2-7, with TRBD2 matching 10 bases. The germline V gene encodes CDR1 MDHEN and CDR2 SYDVKM. The junction had 5 bases not matched to a gene; V was cut back by 6 bases and J by 6 bases. The CDR3 is 13 amino acids. As DNA, the CDR3 is TGTGCCAGCAGCCCTGGACTAGCGGCCGAGCAGTACTTC. Translation: CASSPGLAAEQYF.

This clonotype was picked up a small number of times. CDR3 DNA: TGTGCCAGCAGCTTAGTGGGGGGTTCAGGGGGCCCCAATGAGCAGTTCTTC. Its translation: CASSLVGGSGGPNEQFF. The rearrangement joins TRBV7-9 to TRBJ2-1; 8 nucleotides line up with TRBD1. Germline trimming cut 1 base from V and 6 bases from J; bases unmatched to any gene: 11. The CDR3 is 17 amino acids. Germline CDR1 reads SEHNR; CDR2 reads FQNEAQ (reference sequence).

The chain links TRBV6-5 to TRBJ2-3, with 12 bases matching TRBD2. The CDR3 is made up of 16 amino acids. CDR1 is MNHEY, CDR2 SVGAGI, per germline. V dropped 2 bases and J dropped 4; count of bases not matched to a gene: 4. For the CDR3, the DNA is TGTGCCAGCAGTTACCTGACTAGCGGGAGCGCAGATACGCAGTATTTT. Its protein product is CASSYLTSGSADTQYF.

The chain uses TRBV20-1 and TRBJ2-7; TRBD2 is a possible D gene (5 bases). This CDR3 contains 13 residues. V lost 7 bases and J 1 base, leaving 14 bases between the germline ends. Germline V gene lookup returns CDR1 DFQATT and CDR2 SNEGSKA (reference sequence). CDR3 bases: TGCAGTGGGCGCGAGGGCGTATCCTACGAGCAGTACTTC. It specifies CSGREGVSYEQYF.

The chain is built from TRBV9 and TRBJ2-7; 9 bases line up with TRBD1. In germline, CDR1 is SGDLS, CDR2 YYNGEE. The CDR3 is made up of 15 amino acids. Trimming removed 4 bases from V and 2 bases from J; junction bases left unmatched: 7. DNA for the CDR3: TGTGCCAGCAGCCTAGGGGGACAGGGTGCCTACGAGCAGTACTTC. Translated: CASSLGGQGAYEQYF. The full variable domain, with the rest looked up from reference TRBV9 and TRBJ2-7, is DSGVTQTPKHLITATGQRVTLRCSPRSGDLSVYWYQQSLDQGLQFLIQYYNGEERAKGNILERFSAQQFPDLHSELNLSSLELGDSALYFCASSLGGQGAYEQYFGPGTRLTVT.

On this clonotype itself: The junction does not match germline at one end; this may be a read error. The rearrangement joins TRBV27 to TRBJ2-7; 8 bases map to TRBD2. Germline CDR1 MNHEY, CDR2 SMNVEV (reference sequence). The CDR3 covers 15 residues. The chain's CDR3 is CASSLFSGRAYEQYF. The CDR3 DNA sequence: TGTGCCAGCAGTTTATTCTCCGGGAGGGCCTATGAGCAGTACTTC.

The chain employs TRBV6-2 or TRBV6-3 and TRBJ1-5, with D possibly matching TRBD1 (6 bases). Per germline, CDR1 MNHEY and CDR2 SVGEGT. V was cut by 6 bases and J by 4 bases, with 16 bases left in between. There are 15 residues in the CDR3. The CDR3 sequence is CASSKQGSPNQPQHF. CDR3 sequence (DNA): TGTGCCAGCAGCAAACAGGGTTCGCCAAATCAGCCCCAGCATTTT.

This clonotype has more than one count but fewer than ten. This chain connects TRBV5-1 to TRBJ2-4, with TRBD2 identical over 8 bases. The CDR3 runs 13 residues. Trimming removed 4 bases from V and 10 bases from J; junction bases left unmatched: 7. Germline V gene sequence: CDR1 SGHRS, CDR2 YFSETQ. This CDR3 is CASSQGLERIQYF. The CDR3, as DNA: TGCGCCAGCAGCCAGGGACTAGAGAGGATTCAGTACTTC.

The chain recombines TRBV20-1 with TRBJ2-7, with D possibly matching TRBD2 (7 bases). CDR3 length equals 15 residues. Germline V lookup: CDR1 DFQATT, CDR2 SNEGSKA (reference sequence). V was shortened by 1 base and J by 0 bases, with 13 bases between the two germline ends. This CDR3 reads CSARVGGGPSYEQYF. The DNA of the CDR3 is TGCAGTGCTAGAGTGGGCGGGGGCCCCTCCTACGAGCAGTACTTC.

As concerns this clonotype: Possible read error: a much larger clone is one base away. The gene calls are TRBV20-1 and TRBJ2-7; possibly TRBD2 for D (5 bases). Germline CDR1 is DFQATT and CDR2 is SNEGSKA (reference sequence). The CDR3 has 13 residues. This chain's CDR3 is CGARVGSGSEQYF. The CDR3 DNA reads as TGCGGTGCTAGAGTCGGTTCGGGGAGCGAGCAGTACTTC.

The gene calls are TRBV4-3 and TRBJ2-3, with 12 positions matching TRBD2. Germline lookup yields CDR1 LGHNA and CDR2 YSLEER. This CDR3 comprises 18 residues. V lost 1 base and J lost 1; bases outside the gene matches: 6. This CDR3 reads CASSQVGLAGGGTDTQYF. DNA of the CDR3: TGCGCCAGCAGCCAAGTTGGGCTAGCGGGAGGGGGCACAGATACGCAGTATTTT.

The chain carries TRBV20-1 and TRBJ1-4; D may be TRBD1 (5 bases). From germline, CDR1 is DFQATT and CDR2 SNEGSKA (reference sequence). This CDR3 is 13 amino acids long. V was cut by 6 bases and J by 7 bases, with 15 bases left in between. CDR3 amino acids: CSAQAGEVEKLFF. The CDR3 nucleotides are TGCAGTGCCCAGGCGGGGGAGGTTGAAAAACTGTTTTTT.

The rearrangement uses TRBV6-2 or TRBV6-3 and TRBJ2-7; TRBD2 matches at 11 bases. This CDR3 contains 15 residues. V lost 7 bases to trimming and J lost 0 bases; unmatched junction nucleotides: 5. Germline CDR1 MNHEY, CDR2 SVGEGT. In DNA form, the CDR3 reads TGTGCCAGCAAGACAACTAGCGGGAGCTCCTACGAGCAGTACTTC. It encodes CASKTTSGSSYEQYF.

The V call is TRBV10-3, the J call TRBJ2-3; 10 positions agree with TRBD2. The CDR3 extends over 18 amino acids. The V segment lost 0 bases and the J segment 4 bases; nucleotides outside the gene matches: 10. CDR1 is ENHRY and CDR2 is SYGVKD in the germline V gene. The CDR3 here is CAISESSLAGTSADTQYF. The CDR3 DNA reads as TGTGCCATCAGTGAGTCCTCACTAGCGGGGACGTCAGCAGATACGCAGTATTTT.

This clonotype showed up just a few times. The V and J genes are TRBV9 and TRBJ2-7; no reliable D call. CDR1 is SGDLS, CDR2 YYNGEE, per germline. This CDR3 has 14 amino acids. The germline V and J ends were trimmed by 0 bases and 3 bases, with 10 bases remaining between them. The CDR3 loop reads CASSVAGLGYEQYF. The CDR3 DNA reads as TGTGCCAGCAGCGTAGCTGGGCTTGGCTACGAGCAGTACTTC.

The rearrangement uses TRBV11-2 and TRBJ2-2; D ambiguous. The germline CDR1 and CDR2 sequences are SGHAT and FQNNGV. The ends were cut back, 1 base at V and 2 bases at J, with 11 bases in the middle. This CDR3 spans 16 amino acids. CDR3 loop: CASSLGIVFNTGELFF. CDR3 coding DNA: TGTGCCAGCAGCTTAGGGATAGTCTTTAACACCGGGGAGCTGTTTTTT.

CDR3 nucleotides: TGTGCCATCAGTGAGTCGTCAGCGTCGGGCAATGAGCAGTTCTTC. Its translation is CAISESSASGNEQFF. V and J are TRBV10-3 and TRBJ2-1; no firm D call. Per germline, CDR1 ENHRY and CDR2 SYGVKD. This CDR3 contains 15 residues. V lost 0 bases, J lost 6 bases, and 12 bases lay in between.

This clonotype was seen more than once but under ten times. The chain uses TRBV29-1 and TRBJ2-3; 9 bases agree with TRBD2. The CDR3 loop spans 14 amino acids. Trimming cost V 6 bases and J 6 bases; bases outside gene matches: 10. Germline-derived CDR1 and CDR2 are SQVTM and ANQGSEA. CDR3 sequence: CSVVSGSSPDTQYF. In DNA form, the CDR3 reads TGCAGCGTAGTTAGCGGGAGTAGTCCGGATACGCAGTATTTT.

This clonotype was seen more than once but under ten times. The CDR3 here is CASSPGQIGGETQYF. CDR3 nucleotides: TGTGCCAGCTCACCGGGACAGATTGGAGGAGAGACCCAGTACTTC. This rearrangement joins TRBV18 to TRBJ2-5; 7 bases fit TRBD1. V was pared by 3 bases and J by 4 bases, with 8 bases of the junction left unmatched. In germline, CDR1 is KGHSH, CDR2 LQKENI. The CDR3 has 15 amino acids.

The rearrangement joins TRBV27 to TRBJ2-7; 8 positions match TRBD1. The trim removed 6 bases at V and 5 bases at J, leaving 6 bases unmatched. The CDR3 is 13 residues long. Germline CDR1 reads MNHEY; CDR2 reads SMNVEV (reference sequence). CDR3 coding DNA: TGTGCCAGCAGCCTCGGACAGGGCAACGAGCAGTACTTC. It yields the protein CASSLGQGNEQYF.